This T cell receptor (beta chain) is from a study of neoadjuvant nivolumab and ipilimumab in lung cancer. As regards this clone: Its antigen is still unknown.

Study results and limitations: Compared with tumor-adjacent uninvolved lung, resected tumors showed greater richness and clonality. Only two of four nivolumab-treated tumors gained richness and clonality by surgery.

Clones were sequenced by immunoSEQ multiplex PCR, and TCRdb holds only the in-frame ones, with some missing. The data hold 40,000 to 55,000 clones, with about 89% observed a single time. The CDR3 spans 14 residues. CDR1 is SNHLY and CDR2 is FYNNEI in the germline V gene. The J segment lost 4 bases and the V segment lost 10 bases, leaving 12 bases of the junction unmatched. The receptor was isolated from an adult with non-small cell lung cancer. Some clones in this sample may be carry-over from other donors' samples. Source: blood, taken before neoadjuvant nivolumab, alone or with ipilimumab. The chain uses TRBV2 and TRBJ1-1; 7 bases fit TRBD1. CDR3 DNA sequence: TGTGCCACCAGACTCGACAGGGATCCCACTGAAGCTTTCTTT. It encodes CATRLDRDPTEAFF.